This T cell receptor (beta chain) came from a study of radiotherapy plus CTLA-4 blockade in lung cancer. Study-wide findings and caveats: Reportedly, early blood T cell clone dynamics best predicted response, with interferon-beta.

Some clones are missing from TCRdb's copy, which holds only in-frame ones; the method was immunoSEQ multiplex PCR. Found here are over 10,000 clones, roughly 80% of them singletons; the top ten hold around 28%. This CDR3 comprises 16 residues. The germline CDR1 and CDR2 sequences are SEHNR and FQNEAQ (reference sequence). V shed 5 bases and J 0 bases; nucleotides not matched to a gene: 4. As to this clone: Antigen: not known.

The clonotype originates from a human donor with non-small cell lung cancer that progressed on radiotherapy plus ipilimumab. J is TRBJ1-5 and V is TRBV7-9; 10 bases match TRBD1. The input for sequencing was peripheral blood, taken from a patient treated with radiotherapy plus ipilimumab. The CDR3 DNA reads TGTGCCAGCAGCCCCGGGACAGGGGATAGCAATCAGCCCCAGCATTTT. It encodes CASSPGTGDSNQPQHF. Drawing the rest from reference TRBV7-9 and TRBJ1-5, the complete variable domain is DTGVSQNPRHKITKRGQNVTFRCDPISEHNRLYWYRQTLGQGPEFLTYFQNEAQLEKSRLLSDRFSAERPKGSFSTLEIQRTEQGDSAMYLCASSPGTGDSNQPQHFGDGTRLSIL.